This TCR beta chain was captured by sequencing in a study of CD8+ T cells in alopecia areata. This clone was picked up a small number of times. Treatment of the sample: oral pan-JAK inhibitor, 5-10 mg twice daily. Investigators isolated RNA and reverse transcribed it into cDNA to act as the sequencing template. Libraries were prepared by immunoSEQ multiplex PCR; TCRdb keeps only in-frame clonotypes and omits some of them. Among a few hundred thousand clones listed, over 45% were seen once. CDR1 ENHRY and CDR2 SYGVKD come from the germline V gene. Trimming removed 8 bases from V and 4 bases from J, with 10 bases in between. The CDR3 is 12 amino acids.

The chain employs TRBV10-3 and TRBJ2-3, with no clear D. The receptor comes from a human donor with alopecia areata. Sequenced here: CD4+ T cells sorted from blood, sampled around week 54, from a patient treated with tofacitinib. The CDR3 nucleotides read TGTGCCATCGGGCTTCCCGCAGATACGCAGTATTTT. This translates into CAIGLPADTQYF.